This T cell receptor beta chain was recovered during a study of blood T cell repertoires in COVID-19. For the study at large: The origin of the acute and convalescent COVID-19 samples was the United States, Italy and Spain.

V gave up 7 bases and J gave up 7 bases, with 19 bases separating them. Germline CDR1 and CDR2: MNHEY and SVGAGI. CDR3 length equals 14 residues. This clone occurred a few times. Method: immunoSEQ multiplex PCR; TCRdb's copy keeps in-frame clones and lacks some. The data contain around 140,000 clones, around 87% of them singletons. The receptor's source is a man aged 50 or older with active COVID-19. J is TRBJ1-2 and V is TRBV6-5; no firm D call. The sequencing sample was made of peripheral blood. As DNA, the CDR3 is TGTGCCAGCACCAGATCCGGGCCCCGGGGTGGCTACACCTTC. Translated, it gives CASTRSGPRGGYTF.